What follows are 27 T cell receptor beta chains derived from one specimen sequenced in a study of blood T cell repertoires in COVID-19. Sequenced by immunoSEQ multiplex PCR; TCRdb stores in-frame clones only, minus some. The data hold tens of thousands of clones, with around 80% observed a single time. The sample was peripheral blood. Receptors originate from a woman of 80 years or more with active or convalescent COVID-19.

The chain combines TRBV29-1 with TRBJ2-7; TRBD1 matches 8 bases. Germline trimming cut 6 bases from V and 6 bases from J; bases unmatched to any gene: 4. The CDR3 spans 11 residues. Looked up from germline, CDR1 is SQVTM and CDR2 is ANQGSEA. The CDR3 DNA follows: TGCAGCGTGGAGACAGGGGCCGAGCAGTACTTC. This translates into CSVETGAEQYF.

The CDR3 region is CASSYSRESGNTIYF. The CDR3, as DNA: TGTGCCAGCAGTTACTCTAGAGAATCTGGAAACACCATATATTTT. The genes are TRBV6-5 and TRBJ1-3; D remains unclear. Germline V lookup: CDR1 MNHEY, CDR2 SVGAGI. Trimming pared 0 bases from V and 1 base from J, leaving 7 bases between. The CDR3 runs to 15 residues.

V usage is TRBV7-2 and J usage is TRBJ1-3; D not resolved. CDR1 SGHTA and CDR2 FQGNSA come from the germline V gene. The CDR3 runs 16 residues. V shed 2 bases and J shed 0 bases, with 11 bases lying between them. For the CDR3, the DNA is TGTGCCAGCAGCTTACGTACGAAGAGCTCTGGAAACACCATATATTTT. The encoded protein is CASSLRTKSSGNTIYF.

This chain connects TRBV3-1 (or the pseudogene TRBV3-2) to TRBJ1-1; no clear D gene. Germline V gene sequence: CDR1 LGHDT, CDR2 YNNKEL (reference sequence). This CDR3 contains 12 residues. Trimming took off 6 bases at V and 3 bases at J, with 8 bases between the two ends. The DNA of the CDR3 is TGTGCCAGCAGTCAGCGATACACTGAAGCTTTCTTT. It encodes CASSQRYTEAFF.

The V and J genes are TRBV19 and TRBJ1-1; 9 bases are a match to TRBD1. CDR3 length: 17 residues. Germline lookup yields CDR1 LNHDA and CDR2 SQIVND (reference sequence). V was pared by 3 bases and J by 0 bases, with 8 bases of the junction left unmatched. In DNA form, the CDR3 reads TGTGCCAGTAGTATTGGGACGGACAGGGGCGTGAACACTGAAGCTTTCTTT. It codes for CASSIGTDRGVNTEAFF.

The chain is built from TRBV3-1 (or the pseudogene TRBV3-2) and TRBJ2-1, with D perhaps matching TRBD2 (5 bases). CDR1 is LGHDT and CDR2 is YNNKEL in the germline V gene (reference sequence). This CDR3 has 12 residues. The germline V and J ends were trimmed by 1 base and 12 bases, with 10 bases remaining between them. The CDR3 region has the DNA TGTGCCAGCAGCCAAGTCGGGATGGGGCAGTTCTTC. Protein: CASSQVGMGQFF.

This chain uses TRBV7-2 with TRBJ2-3, with TRBD1 as a possible D gene (5 bases). Germline CDR1 and CDR2: SGHTA and FQGNSA. The CDR3 contains 13 residues. Trimming pared 3 bases from V and 5 bases from J, leaving 9 bases between. The CDR3: CASSLVDRDTQYF. CDR3 in DNA: TGTGCCAGCAGCTTGGTAGACAGAGATACGCAGTATTTT.

This clone was recorded a few times. The chain links TRBV12-3 or TRBV12-4 to TRBJ1-1; 7 bases align to TRBD1. This CDR3 has 13 amino acids. With V trimmed by 6 bases and J by 3 bases, 4 bases remained unmatched. The CDR3 DNA is TGTGCCAGCAGGCAAGGGACAGACACTGAAGCTTTCTTT. This codes for CASRQGTDTEAFF.

This chain links TRBV2 with TRBJ2-7; TRBD1 matches 7 bases. The trim removed 4 bases at V and 7 bases at J, leaving 10 bases unmatched. The CDR3 runs to 14 residues. CDR1 and CDR2 (germline): SNHLY, FYNNEI. The CDR3 spells CASSGPGGRGEQYF. The CDR3 nucleotides read TGTGCCAGCAGTGGCCCAGGGGGTAGGGGAGAGCAGTACTTC.

This sequence joins TRBV5-4 and TRBJ2-6; weak D call: TRBD2 (5 bases). The CDR3 consists of 15 residues. Germline V gene data show CDR1 as SGHNT and CDR2 as YYREEE (reference sequence). V lost 2 bases and J lost 2, with 8 bases in between. The CDR3: CASSFSGTGANVLTF. The CDR3 coding sequence is TGTGCCAGCAGCTTTTCGGGGACTGGGGCCAACGTCCTGACTTTC.

This clone was counted only a few times. The chain carries TRBV19 and TRBJ1-1, with TRBD1 identical over 7 bases. V was clipped by 6 bases and J by 1 base; unmatched bases: 11. Germline CDR1 is LNHDA and CDR2 is SQIVND (reference sequence). The CDR3 has 16 residues. As DNA, the CDR3 is TGTGCCAGTAGGCAGGGGGGAGTTAGGGCGAACACTGAAGCTTTCTTT. Its translation is CASRQGGVRANTEAFF.

The gene calls are TRBV27 and TRBJ2-3; 14 bases are shared with TRBD2. The CDR3 extends over 17 amino acids. Germline V gene lookup returns CDR1 MNHEY and CDR2 SMNVEV (reference sequence). J was trimmed by 2 bases and V by 4 bases; bases with no gene match: 5. CDR3 sequence reads: CASSSGLAGGITDTQYF. In DNA form, the CDR3 reads TGTGCCAGCAGTTCAGGACTAGCGGGGGGTATCACAGATACGCAGTATTTT.

The chain has TRBV5-1 and TRBJ1-2, with a tentative D call TRBD1 (6 bases). The V gene's germline CDR1 is SGHRS and CDR2 YFSETQ. The CDR3 runs to 16 residues. V gave up 8 bases and J gave up 7 bases, with 27 bases separating them. CDR3 nucleotides: TGCGCCAGTAGCGCTAGCCCGGGACAACTTGGTATTGGCTACACCTTC. Translation: CASSASPGQLGIGYTF.

The V gene is TRBV7-8, the J gene TRBJ1-5, with 10 nucleotides matching TRBD1. This CDR3 region has 16 residues. J was trimmed by 5 bases and V by 5 bases; bases with no gene match: 9. Per the germline V gene, CDR1 is SGHVS and CDR2 is FQNEAQ. CDR3 coding DNA: TGTGCCAGCAGCCCCCGCCCCGACAGGGGGCATCAGCCCCAGCATTTT. This sequence encodes CASSPRPDRGHQPQHF. The variable domain in full, completed from reference TRBV7-8 and TRBJ1-5, reads GAGVSQSPRYKVAKRGQDVALRCDPISGHVSLFWYQQALGQGPEFLTYFQNEAQLDKSGLPSDRFFAERPEGSVSTLKIQRTQQEDSAVYLCASSPRPDRGHQPQHFGDGTRLSIL.

The chain recombines TRBV5-1 with TRBJ2-3, with 12 positions matching TRBD2. Trimming removed 4 bases from V and 4 bases from J; junction bases left unmatched: 7. The CDR3 sequence is 16 residues long. Looked up from germline, CDR1 is SGHRS and CDR2 is YFSETQ. CDR3 sequence: CASSPGLAGIADTQYF. CDR3 nucleotide sequence: TGCGCCAGCAGCCCCGGACTAGCGGGGATCGCAGATACGCAGTATTTT.

This clone has a count of ten or more. The V call is TRBV6-5, the J call TRBJ1-5, with D hard to call. Deletions cut 5 bases from V and 1 base from J, with 6 bases between. The germline V gene encodes CDR1 MNHEY and CDR2 SVGAGI. This CDR3 spans 13 amino acids. CDR3 sequence reads: CASSLQSNQPQHF. In nucleotides, the CDR3 is TGTGCCAGCAGTCTTCAGAGCAATCAGCCCCAGCATTTT.

For this clone: The sample contains more than one DNA sequence encoding this CDR3. The rearrangement uses TRBV20-1 and TRBJ1-2; tentatively, D is TRBD1 (6 bases). The CDR3 is 12 amino acids. Between the trimmed V and J ends, which lost 3 bases and 5 bases, there was a span of 10 bases. The germline gives CDR1 DFQATT, CDR2 SNEGSKA (reference sequence). The CDR3 DNA sequence: TGCAGTGCTAGTCGGGGGGCGTATGGCTACACCTTC. The encoded protein is CSASRGAYGYTF.

The rearrangement uses TRBV6-2 or TRBV6-3 and TRBJ2-7; maybe TRBD2 (5 bases). V gave up 4 bases and J gave up 3 bases, with 10 bases separating them. The germline CDR1 and CDR2 sequences are MNHEY and SVGEGT. The CDR3 is made up of 13 amino acids. CDR3 region: CASSSDGGYEQYF. The CDR3 nucleotides read TGTGCCAGCAGTTCCGACGGAGGCTACGAGCAGTACTTC.

The V call is TRBV3-1 (or the pseudogene TRBV3-2), the J call TRBJ1-2; perhaps TRBD1 as D (5 bases). CDR1 and CDR2 from the germline V gene are LGHDT and YNNKEL (reference sequence). This CDR3 is 14 amino acids long. V was pared by 2 bases and J by 5 bases, with 12 bases between. The CDR3 sequence is CASSQLTGGYGYTF. The CDR3 DNA is TGTGCCAGCAGCCAACTTACAGGTGGATATGGCTACACCTTC.

This clone was detected once. J is TRBJ2-2 and V is TRBV5-4; 13 bases fit TRBD2. Trimming removed 0 bases from V and 7 bases from J; junction bases left unmatched: 3. CDR3 length: 16 amino acids. Per the germline V gene, CDR1 is SGHNT and CDR2 is YYREEE (reference sequence). The CDR3 region has the DNA TGTGCCAGCAGCTTGGAACTAGCGGGGGGGAGCGGGGAGCTGTTTTTT. It specifies CASSLELAGGSGELFF.

The chain employs TRBV18 and TRBJ1-3; TRBD1 matches 10 bases. Germline V lookup: CDR1 KGHSH, CDR2 LQKENI. J lost 3 bases, V lost 6 bases, and 8 bases had no gene match. There are 16 residues in the CDR3. Here the CDR3 reads CASSPTTGGIGNTIYF. CDR3 DNA sequence: TGTGCCAGCTCCCCCACGACAGGGGGCATTGGAAACACCATATATTTT.

The chain recombines TRBV5-6 with TRBJ2-7, with TRBD1 matching 7 bases. The CDR3 has 15 amino acids. V gave up 0 bases and J gave up 0 bases; unmatched junction bases: 3. CDR1 is SGHDT and CDR2 is YYEEEE in the germline V gene. The chain's CDR3 is CASSLVGQSSYEQYF. The DNA for the CDR3 is TGTGCCAGCAGCTTGGTGGGACAGAGCTCCTACGAGCAGTACTTC.

This chain joins TRBV28 and TRBJ2-5; D might be TRBD2 (6 bases). The V gene lost 4 bases and the J gene lost 5 bases, with 17 bases spanning the gap. In germline, CDR1 is MDHEN, CDR2 SYDVKM. CDR3 size: 15 residues. The CDR3 DNA reads TGTGCCAGCAGTTCGCTGGAGGGCCCAAGGGAGACCCAGTACTTC. Translated: CASSSLEGPRETQYF.

V gene TRBV7-2 combines with J gene TRBJ1-4; possibly TRBD1 for D (5 bases). This CDR3 spans 17 amino acids. The ends were cut back, 1 base at V and 8 bases at J, with 20 bases in the middle. Germline-derived CDR1 and CDR2 are SGHTA and FQGNSA. The DNA of the CDR3 is TGTGCCAGCAGCTTAGTCCCCCTTTGGGCGAAGGGGGAAAAACTGTTTTTT. Its protein is CASSLVPLWAKGEKLFF.

V and J are TRBV30 and TRBJ1-1, with TRBD1 as a possible D gene (5 bases). CDR1 GTSNPN and CDR2 SVGIG come from the germline V gene (reference sequence). This CDR3 is built from 14 residues. The V and J ends lost 5 bases and 0 bases respectively, with 13 bases between them. The CDR3 DNA reads as TGTGCCTGGGTACCGGGACTTTTGAACACTGAAGCTTTCTTT. It yields the protein CAWVPGLLNTEAFF.

CDR3: CARDRDRGKPNTEAFF. CDR3 DNA sequence: TGTGCCAGGGACCGGGACAGGGGCAAACCGAACACTGAAGCTTTCTTT. The J gene is TRBJ1-1, the V gene TRBV9, with TRBD1 identical over 10 bases. Trimming took 8 bases from V and 1 from J; bases not matched to a gene: 11. CDR3 length: 16 amino acids. The V gene's germline CDR1 is SGDLS and CDR2 YYNGEE.

The rearrangement joins TRBV6-1 to TRBJ1-1; no definite D call. Trimming took off 0 bases at V and 0 bases at J, with 2 bases between the two ends. The CDR3 runs 13 residues. The germline V gene has CDR1 MNHNS and CDR2 SASEGT. The CDR3 DNA is TGTGCCAGCAGTGAAGCCATGAACACTGAAGCTTTCTTT. Its protein is CASSEAMNTEAFF.